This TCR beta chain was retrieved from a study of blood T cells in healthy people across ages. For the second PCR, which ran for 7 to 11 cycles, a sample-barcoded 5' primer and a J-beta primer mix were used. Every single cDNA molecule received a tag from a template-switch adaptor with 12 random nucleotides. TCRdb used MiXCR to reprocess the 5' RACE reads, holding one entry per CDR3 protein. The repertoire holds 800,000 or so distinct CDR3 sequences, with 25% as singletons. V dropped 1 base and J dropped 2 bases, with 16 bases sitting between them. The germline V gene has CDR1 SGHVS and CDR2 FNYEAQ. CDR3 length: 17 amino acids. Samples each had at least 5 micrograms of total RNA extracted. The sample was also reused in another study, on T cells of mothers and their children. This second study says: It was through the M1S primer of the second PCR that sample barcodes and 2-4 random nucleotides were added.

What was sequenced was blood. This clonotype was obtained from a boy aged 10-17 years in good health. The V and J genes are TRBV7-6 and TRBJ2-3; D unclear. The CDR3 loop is CASSLVPAGANTDTQYF. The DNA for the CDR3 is TGTGCCAGCAGCTTAGTCCCCGCAGGAGCTAACACAGATACGCAGTATTTT. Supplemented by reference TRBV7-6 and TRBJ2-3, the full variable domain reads GAGVSQSPRYKVTKRGQDVALRCDPISGHVSLYWYRQALGQGPEFLTYFNYEAQQDKSGLPNDRFSAERPEGSISTLTIQRTEQRDSAMYRCASSLVPAGANTDTQYFGPGTRLTVL.